Below, 18 T cell receptor beta chains from the same sample are listed, as sequenced in a study of blood T cell repertoires in COVID-19. TCRdb's table, derived via immunoSEQ multiplex PCR, lists solely in-frame clones and lacks some. Of some 150,000 clones listed, just under 90% were seen once; the top ten hold around 8.3%. The specimen sequenced was peripheral blood. All receptors come from a woman aged 45-65 years with active or convalescent COVID-19.

J is TRBJ2-5 and V is TRBV19, with 7 nucleotides matching TRBD2. The CDR3 is made up of 15 amino acids. CDR1 LNHDA and CDR2 SQIVND come from the germline V gene (reference sequence). V lost 4 bases to trimming and J lost 1 base; unmatched junction nucleotides: 6. Here the CDR3 DNA reads TGTGCCAGTAGTAGAAAAGGGACTATCCAAGAGACCCAGTACTTC. Translated: CASSRKGTIQETQYF.

This clone appeared once. Other nucleotide sequences from this sample produce the same CDR3. The V call is TRBV12-3 or TRBV12-4, the J call TRBJ1-1; D is possibly TRBD1 (5 bases). The CDR3 extends over 13 amino acids. Trimming removed 1 base from V and 4 bases from J, with 7 bases in between. CDR3 sequence: CASSLGGGTEAFF. Here the CDR3 DNA reads TGTGCCAGCAGTTTAGGCGGGGGCACTGAAGCTTTCTTT.

The CDR3 DNA sequence: TGTGCCAGCAGCCTCGTCCCGTACGAGCAGTACTTC. Translated: CASSLVPYEQYF. V gene TRBV11-2 combines with J gene TRBJ2-7; no firm D call. V was pared by 5 bases and J by 4 bases, with 9 bases between. Per germline, CDR1 SGHAT and CDR2 FQNNGV. The CDR3 is 12 residues long.

This clone was counted once. V usage is TRBV15 and J usage is TRBJ1-2; 10 bases are shared with TRBD1. This CDR3 is 17 amino acids long. Germline V CDR1 and CDR2: LNHNV, YYDKDF (reference sequence). The ends lost 3 bases at V and 8 bases at J; junction bases unmatched: 15. The CDR3 coding sequence is TGTGCCACCAGCAGGGATCCCCAGCGACAGGGGGCAGAGGGCTACACCTTC. It codes for CATSRDPQRQGAEGYTF.

The chain employs TRBV9 and TRBJ2-3; 10 nucleotides line up with TRBD2. The germline V gene has CDR1 SGDLS and CDR2 YYNGEE. This CDR3 spans 15 amino acids. V was pared by 6 bases and J by 4 bases, with 8 bases of the junction left unmatched. Here the CDR3 reads CASTVSGRLPDTQYF. The CDR3 nucleotides are TGTGCCAGCACCGTTAGCGGGAGGTTGCCAGATACGCAGTATTTT.

The V gene is TRBV27, the J gene TRBJ1-5, with a possible D match to TRBD1 (6 bases). Germline loops: CDR1 MNHEY, CDR2 SMNVEV (reference sequence). V lost 4 bases to trimming and J lost 3 bases, with 13 bases between them. The CDR3 runs 15 residues. CDR3 amino acids: CASSWGRGVNQPQHF. In nucleotides, the CDR3 is TGTGCCAGCAGTTGGGGGAGGGGGGTCAATCAGCCCCAGCATTTT.

This chain uses TRBV18 with TRBJ2-2; 7 bases fit TRBD2. V shed 2 bases and J 0 bases; nucleotides not matched to a gene: 0. The CDR3 length is 15 residues. Germline-derived CDR1 and CDR2 are KGHSH and LQKENI. CDR3 bases: TGTGCCAGCTCACCAGGGGGGGCGAACACCGGGGAGCTGTTTTTT. Encoded protein: CASSPGGANTGELFF.

V is TRBV5-1 and J is TRBJ1-1; weak D call: TRBD1 (5 bases). V lost 0 bases and J lost 5, with 17 bases in between. Germline V CDR1 and CDR2: SGHRS, YFSETQ. CDR3 length equals 16 residues. The CDR3 here is CASSLGAWGDGTEAFF. Here the CDR3 DNA reads TGCGCCAGCAGCTTGGGGGCCTGGGGGGATGGGACTGAAGCTTTCTTT.

This chain connects TRBV6-5 to TRBJ2-3; TRBD2 agrees at 10 bases. After removal of 7 bases from V and 2 bases from J, the junction contained 3 bases not matched to a gene. The CDR3 has 14 residues. Per germline, CDR1 MNHEY and CDR2 SVGAGI. The CDR3 region has the DNA TGTGCCAGCACAGCGGGGGGGATCACAGATACGCAGTATTTT. Translation gives CASTAGGITDTQYF.

V is TRBV29-1 and J is TRBJ2-1, with 9 bases aligning to TRBD1. After removal of 3 bases from V and 6 bases from J, the junction contained 9 bases not matched to a gene. In germline, CDR1 is SQVTM, CDR2 ANQGSEA. This CDR3 has 15 residues. This CDR3 reads CSVDEGTGMVNEQFF. In DNA form, the CDR3 reads TGCAGCGTTGATGAGGGGACAGGGATGGTCAATGAGCAGTTCTTC.

Only one count was recorded for this clone. The chain couples TRBV30 to TRBJ2-5, with a tentative D call TRBD1 (6 bases). This CDR3 has 13 amino acids. Germline CDR1 is GTSNPN and CDR2 is SVGIG (reference sequence). V dropped 2 bases and J dropped 5 bases, with 12 bases sitting between them. The CDR3 nucleotides read TGTGCCTGGAGTAGTTACAGGGCGGAGACCCAGTACTTC. It codes for CAWSSYRAETQYF.

The chain combines TRBV5-8 with TRBJ2-7, with 7 bases matching TRBD1. V lost 2 bases, J lost 3 bases, and 8 bases stayed unmatched. This CDR3 region has 15 residues. Germline lookup yields CDR1 SGHTS and CDR2 YDEGEE. CDR3 protein: CASSFAGTVLYEQYF. The CDR3 nucleotides read TGTGCCAGCAGCTTCGCCGGGACAGTCCTCTACGAGCAGTACTTC.

This rearrangement joins TRBV4-1 to TRBJ2-7; D ambiguous. The germline gives CDR1 MGHRA, CDR2 YSYEKL. The CDR3 has 14 amino acids. V was shortened by 1 base and J by 4 bases, with 11 bases between the two germline ends. DNA for the CDR3: TGCGCCAGCAGCCAAGGCCAGGTTGGGTACGAGCAGTACTTC. Translated: CASSQGQVGYEQYF.

This clone was seen a single time. The rearrangement joins TRBV4-2 to TRBJ1-6, with D uncertain. Germline CDR1 and CDR2: LGHNA and YNFKEQ. This CDR3 has 13 residues. V lost 1 base and J 10 bases, leaving 8 bases between the germline ends. CDR3 DNA: TGTGCCAGCAGCCAAGTTCGAGGCTCACCCCTCCACTTT. It specifies CASSQVRGSPLHF.

The chain employs TRBV7-2 and TRBJ2-1, with 13 bases matching TRBD2. V lost 5 bases, J lost 9 bases, and 13 bases stayed unmatched. Per germline, CDR1 SGHTA and CDR2 FQGNSA. The CDR3 runs to 17 residues. Written as DNA, the CDR3 is TGTGCCAGCAGCCCCCACGCCGGGACTAGCGGGATGAGTGAGCAGTTCTTC. Protein: CASSPHAGTSGMSEQFF.

The table lists this clone with many counts. The chain links TRBV11-2 to TRBJ2-7, with a weak D call TRBD2 (6 bases). The V gene's germline CDR1 is SGHAT and CDR2 FQNNGV. Trimming left V 1 base short and J 2 bases short, with 6 bases between. CDR3 length: 13 residues. The CDR3 DNA is TGTGCCAGCAGCTTAGGGACTACCTACGAGCAGTACTTC. Protein: CASSLGTTYEQYF.

This sequence joins TRBV27 and TRBJ2-7; D is perhaps TRBD1 (6 bases). This CDR3 is 17 amino acids long. V was clipped by 6 bases and J by 9 bases, with 30 bases between them. Germline V gene data show CDR1 as MNHEY and CDR2 as SMNVEV (reference sequence). The CDR3 DNA reads TGTGCCAGCAGCCTTATGGGCGGTACGGGACACGGACGCGGGCAGTACTTC. Residues: CASSLMGGTGHGRGQYF.

The V and J genes are TRBV5-8 and TRBJ1-1, with no clear D. V was trimmed by 4 bases and J by 7 bases, leaving 11 bases between them. The CDR3 covers 12 residues. Germline-derived CDR1 and CDR2 are SGHTS and YDEGEE. This CDR3 is CASSDLNFEAFF. CDR3 nucleotide sequence: TGTGCCAGCAGCGATCTAAACTTTGAAGCTTTCTTT. The whole variable domain, remainder taken from reference TRBV5-8 and TRBJ1-1, is EAGVTQSPTHLIKTRGQQATLRCSPISGHTSVYWYQQALGLGLQFLLWYDEGEERNRGNFPPRFSGRQFPNYSSELNVNALELEDSALYLCASSDLNFEAFFGQGTRLTVV.